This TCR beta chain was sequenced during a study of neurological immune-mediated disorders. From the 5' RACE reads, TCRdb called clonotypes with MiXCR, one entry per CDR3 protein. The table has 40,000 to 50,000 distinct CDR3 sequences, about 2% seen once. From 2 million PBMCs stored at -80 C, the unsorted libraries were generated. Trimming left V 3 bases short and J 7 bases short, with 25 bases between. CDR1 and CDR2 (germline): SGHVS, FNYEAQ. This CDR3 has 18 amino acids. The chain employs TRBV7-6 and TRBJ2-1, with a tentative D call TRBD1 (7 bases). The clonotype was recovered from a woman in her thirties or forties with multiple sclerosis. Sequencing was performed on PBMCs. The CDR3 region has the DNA TGTGCCAGCAGCTTCCTATCAGGGGGGCGTAGGGGGGAAAATGAGCAGTTCTTC. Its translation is CASSFLSGGRRGENEQFF. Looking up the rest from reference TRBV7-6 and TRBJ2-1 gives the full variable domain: GAGVSQSPRYKVTKRGQDVALRCDPISGHVSLYWYRQALGQGPEFLTYFNYEAQQDKSGLPNDRFSAERPEGSISTLTIQRTEQRDSAMYRCASSFLSGGRRGENEQFFGPGTRLTVL.